This TCR beta chain was identified in a study of blood T cell repertoires in COVID-19. The overall study: Sites in the United States, Italy and Spain provided acute and convalescent COVID-19 samples. Sample material is recorded as cDNA or gDNA derived from T cells, B-cell-depleted T cells, or PBMCs.

Authors' data handling: Quantification of nucleated cells was approximated via reference gene primer amplification. Assay used: immunoSEQ multiplex PCR; TCRdb lists only in-frame clones, some missing. The V and J calls and clone size are taken from that table; D and trimming were inferred from the DNA. The sample holds about 80,000 clones, 80% to 90% seen once. This CDR3 is 15 amino acids long. The J segment lost 5 bases and the V segment lost 4 bases, leaving 3 bases of the junction unmatched. Per the germline V gene, CDR1 is SGHDT and CDR2 is YYEEEE. This clone was counted a single time. The sequencing sample was made of peripheral blood. V gene TRBV5-6 combines with J gene TRBJ2-2; TRBD2 matches 12 bases. This clonotype was obtained from an elderly woman with acute or convalescent COVID-19. DNA of the CDR3: TGTGCCAGCAGCCTGACTAGCGGGGGAACCGGGGAGCTGTTTTTT. Amino acids: CASSLTSGGTGELFF.